This TCR beta chain was sequenced during a study of CD8+ T cells in alopecia areata. Study-level findings and limits: Sequenced scalp T cells also include alphabeta T cells resident in normal skin.

This clone was seen a few times. Its antigen is not known. Germline CDR1 MDHEN, CDR2 SYDVKM. Trimming removed 6 bases at V and 4 bases at J, with 12 bases between. The CDR3 has 13 residues. cDNA reverse transcribed from extracted RNA served as the sequencing template. Using immunoSEQ multiplex PCR, the repertoire was profiled, and TCRdb retains in-frame clones only, with some absent. The sample holds roughly 100,000 clones, around 59% seen once. V is TRBV28 and J is TRBJ1-2, with D possibly TRBD1 on 5 matching bases. The sequence derives from a human donor in good health. Sequencing was carried out using CD4+ T cells sorted from blood. CDR3 amino acids: CASSRRQFYGYTF. The CDR3, as DNA: TGTGCCAGCAGCCGCAGACAGTTCTATGGCTACACCTTC.